Listed below are T cell receptor beta chains from one sample, sequenced in a study of technical replicates of blood from four donors. The protocol was immunoSEQ multiplex PCR, while the TCRdb copy is restricted to in-frame clones and leaves out a portion. Of approximately 80,000 clones listed, around 89% are singletons. The sample taken for sequencing was T cells isolated from PBMCs. The receptor source for this set is a human donor in good health. Both conserved end residues are part of each CDR3. Each record gives: D gene, J gene, V gene, clone size, CDR3 protein, CDR3 DNA. D genes are given only for firm matches. Some rows have no size entry. The others give once, few or many, or a class for an expanded clone.

>TRBD1|TRBJ2-7|TRBV29-1|.
CSVLNGGTGEQYF
TGCAGCGTTCTTAATGGCGGGACAGGGGAGCAGTACTTC
>.|TRBJ1-1|TRBV28|few
CASRGAENTEAFF
TGTGCCAGCAGGGGGGCAGAGAACACTGAAGCTTTCTTT
>TRBD1|TRBJ2-7|TRBV27|.
CASSLKPAWTGSYEQYF
TGTGCCAGCAGTTTGAAACCCGCCTGGACAGGGAGCTACGAGCAGTACTTC
>TRBD1|TRBJ1-5|TRBV6-5|.
CASSRQGTNQPQHF
TGTGCCAGCAGTCGACAGGGAACTAATCAGCCCCAGCATTTT
>.|TRBJ2-3|TRBV28|.
CASESGSSTDTQYF
TGTGCCAGCGAAAGCGGGTCTAGCACAGATACGCAGTATTTT
>.|TRBJ2-7|TRBV19|.
CASSRGTGHSFDEQYF
TGTGCCAGTAGTAGAGGAACAGGGCATAGCTTTGACGAGCAGTACTTC
>TRBD2|TRBJ2-2|TRBV9|.
CASSPAGGLTAGELFF
TGTGCCAGCAGCCCGGCGGGAGGGCTGACGGCCGGGGAGCTGTTTTTT
>.|TRBJ2-5|TRBV11-2|.
CASSSRGAAGNLETQYF
TGTGCCAGCAGCTCCCGGGGGGCTGCGGGGAATTTAGAGACCCAGTACTTC
>.|TRBJ2-2|TRBV5-6|.
CASSLDGSPPNTGELFF
TGTGCCAGCAGCTTGGATGGTAGCCCTCCGAACACCGGGGAGCTGTTTTTT
>.|TRBJ2-3|TRBV5-1|once
CASKDGSHPSTDTQYF
TGCGCCAGCAAGGACGGGAGCCACCCTAGCACAGATACGCAGTATTTT
>TRBD2|TRBJ2-2|TRBV7-3|.
CASSTGLAGGTGELFF
TGTGCCAGCAGCACGGGACTAGCGGGAGGCACCGGGGAGCTGTTTTTT
>TRBD1|TRBJ1-5|TRBV2|.
CASSEMGQHNQPQHF
TGTGCCAGCAGTGAAATGGGACAGCACAATCAGCCCCAGCATTTT
>TRBD1|TRBJ2-3|TRBV13|.
CASSAPGQGQRDTQYF
TGTGCCAGCAGCGCGCCGGGACAGGGGCAACGTGATACGCAGTATTTT
>TRBD2|TRBJ2-3|TRBV14|.
CASSQWSGRAGDTQYF
TGTGCCAGCAGCCAATGGAGCGGGAGGGCCGGAGATACGCAGTATTTT
>.|TRBJ1-2|TRBV6-4|.
CASSRSGRGNYGYTF
TGTGCCAGCAGTCGAAGTGGCAGGGGCAACTATGGCTACACCTTC
>.|TRBJ1-1|TRBV7-9|.
CASSFIWGRAMNTEAFF
TGTGCCAGCAGCTTTATTTGGGGGAGGGCCATGAACACTGAAGCTTTCTTT
>.|TRBJ1-3|TRBV4-1|.
CASSQDLVSSGNTIYF
TGCGCCAGCAGCCAAGATCTGGTGAGCTCTGGAAACACCATATATTTT
>.|TRBJ1-1|TRBV19|.
CASSIGTTQGYGEAFF
TGTGCCAGTAGTATAGGTACAACCCAGGGCTACGGTGAAGCTTTCTTT
>.|TRBJ2-7|TRBV10-2|.
CASSAGEGREQYF
TGCGCCAGCTCAGCGGGCGAAGGGCGCGAGCAGTACTTC
>.|TRBJ1-4|TRBV11-3|.
CASSPRGPQTMTTNEKLFF
TGTGCCAGCAGCCCACGCGGGCCACAAACGATGACAACTAATGAAAAACTGTTTTTT
>.|TRBJ1-1|TRBV4-3|.
CASSQAGGVNTEAFF
TGCGCCAGCAGCCAAGCGGGTGGAGTTAACACTGAAGCTTTCTTT
>.|TRBJ1-1|TRBV28|few
CASRNEAPSVAFF
TGTGCCAGCAGAAATGAGGCCCCGAGCGTAGCTTTCTTT
>.|TRBJ1-1|TRBV13|few
CASIGGFGTEAFF
TGTGCCAGCATTGGGGGGTTTGGCACTGAAGCTTTCTTT
>.|TRBJ2-3|TRBV6-5|.
CASALTTRDTQYF
TGTGCCAGCGCCTTGACTACTCGAGATACGCAGTATTTT
>.|TRBJ1-5|TRBV21-1|.
CASSKLHQPQHF
TGTGCCAGCAGCAAACTTCATCAGCCCCAGCATTTT
>.|TRBJ2-7|TRBV10-3|.
CAISESVSRSYEQYF
TGTGCCATCAGTGAGTCGGTCTCGAGGTCCTACGAGCAGTACTTC